Listed below are T cell receptor beta chains from one sample, sequenced in a study of shared clonotypes between healthy human individuals. Method: immunoSEQ multiplex PCR; TCRdb's copy keeps in-frame clones and lacks some. The sample has about 2,100,000 clones; approximately 94% are singletons. The material sequenced was naive CD8+ T cells from PBMCs. These receptor sequences come from a man aged 18 to 30 in good health. Some clones in this sample may be carry-over from other donors' samples. Both conserved end residues are part of each CDR3. The D gene is left open where the match is weak. The size field is filled for only some rows; it gives once, few, many or a size class.

V gene	J gene	clone size	D gene	CDR3 DNA	CDR3 protein
TRBV19	TRBJ2-7	.	.	TGTGCCAGTAGCCCCCGGGGAGGTATGGACGAGCAGTACTTC	CASSPRGGMDEQYF
TRBV28	TRBJ1-5	few	TRBD1	TGTGCCAGCAGCCCGGCGACAGGGAGCAATCAGCCCCAGCATTTT	CASSPATGSNQPQHF
TRBV28	TRBJ2-2	.	.	TGTGCCAGCAGGCCGACTATCCTGAACACCGGGGAGCTGTTTTTT	CASRPTILNTGELFF
TRBV6-5	TRBJ2-5	.	.	TGTGCCAGCAGTTACTCAAGGGGGTCAGAAGAGACCCAGTACTTC	CASSYSRGSEETQYF
TRBV9	TRBJ2-3	.	.	TGTGCCAGCAACGGCGGACGGGACACAGATACGCAGTATTTT	CASNGGRDTDTQYF
TRBV4-1	TRBJ1-5	.	.	TGCGCCAGCAGCCCCCCGACGGGGGAACTCTATCAGCCCCAGCATTTT	CASSPPTGELYQPQHF
TRBV10-3	TRBJ2-7	.	.	TGTGCCATCAGTGAGCCCGTAGGGGCCTCCTACGAGCAGTACTTC	CAISEPVGASYEQYF
TRBV30	TRBJ2-7	.	TRBD1	TGTGCCTGGAGTGTACTAGGACAGGCTATCTACGAGCAGTACTTC	CAWSVLGQAIYEQYF
TRBV7-2	TRBJ1-1	.	TRBD1	TGTGCCAGCAGCCCACGACAGGGGAACACTGAAGCTTTCTTT	CASSPRQGNTEAFF
TRBV7-3	TRBJ2-1	.	TRBD2	TGTGCCAGCAGCTTGACTGCCTGGACTAGCGGGATAAGGAATGAGCAGTTCTTC	CASSLTAWTSGIRNEQFF
TRBV5-6	TRBJ1-1	.	TRBD1	TGTGCCAGCAGCGGGGGACAGCCCTCCGGAGCTTTCTTT	CASSGGQPSGAFF
TRBV29-1	TRBJ2-7	.	TRBD1	TGCAGCGTGGGGGACAGGTTCGAGCAGTACTTC	CSVGDRFEQYF
TRBV27	TRBJ2-1	.	TRBD2	TGTGCCAGCAGTTTATCCCCCGGGACTAGAGACGATGAGCAGTTCTTC	CASSLSPGTRDDEQFF
TRBV7-9	TRBJ2-3	.	TRBD1	TGTGCCAGCAGCTTAGTAGACAGGGAAGATACGCAGTATTTT	CASSLVDREDTQYF
TRBV7-2	TRBJ2-2	.	.	TGTGCCAGCAGCTTAGCAGGGGACACCGGGGAGCTGTTTTTT	CASSLAGDTGELFF
TRBV11-2	TRBJ2-7	.	.	TGTGCCAGCAGCTTAGACCCTATCTACGAGCAGTACTTC	CASSLDPIYEQYF
TRBV7-2	TRBJ2-7	once	TRBD1	TGTGCCAGCAGCTTCCACCCACGGCAGGGGGCGTACGAGCAGTACTTC	CASSFHPRQGAYEQYF
TRBV19	TRBJ2-1	.	TRBD1	TGTGCCAGTATGGGACAGGGTTACAATGAGCGGTTCTTC	CASMGQGYNERFF
TRBV6-6	TRBJ1-6	.	.	TGTGCCAGCATCCGAGGGGGTAATTCACCCCTCCACTTT	CASIRGGNSPLHF
TRBV28	TRBJ2-4	.	.	TGTGCCAGCAGTTTAACGGGTTCAGTGGGTGGGCTAGCCAAAAACATTCAGTACTTC	CASSLTGSVGGLAKNIQYF
TRBV27	TRBJ2-3	.	TRBD1	TGTGCCAGCAGCCCGGCAGGGGGAGAGTCCCCAGATACGCAGTATTTT	CASSPAGGESPDTQYF
TRBV7-9	TRBJ2-1	.	TRBD2	TGTGCCAGCAGCCTACTAGCGGGAGCCCACAATGAGCAGTTCTTC	CASSLLAGAHNEQFF
TRBV28	TRBJ2-3	.	TRBD2	TGTGCCAGCAGTACGGGACTAGCGGGCCACACAGATACGCAGTATTTT	CASSTGLAGHTDTQYF